The rows below give T cell receptor beta chains drawn from one sample of a study of T cell repertoires in cytomegalovirus infection. No cognate antigen is known for these TCRs. TCRdb processed the reads anew with MiXCR; each CDR3 protein has one entry. The sample records a few hundred thousand distinct CDR3 sequences, around 25% being singletons. The sample was cultured PBMCs, taken from culture after CMV antigen stimulation. These receptors were obtained from a human donor in good health (CMV status not recorded). Some clones in this sample may be carry-over from other donors' samples. Both conserved end residues are part of each CDR3. D genes are given only for firm matches. Only some rows state a clone size, as once, few, many or a class for expanded clones.

V	size	J	D	DNA	CDR3
TRBV9	NA	TRBJ1-5	NA	TGTGCCAGCAGCGTTGGGGCCGGGGACATGGCCCAGCATTTT	CASSVGAGDMAQHF
TRBV30	few	TRBJ1-1	NA	TGTGCCTGGAGTGTTTGGACAAACACTGAAGCTTTCTTT	CAWSVWTNTEAFF
TRBV28	few	TRBJ2-7	TRBD2	TGTGCCAGCTCAGTTTATTTGGGACTAGCGGTTACGAGCTCCTACGAGCAGTACTTC	CASSVYLGLAVTSSYEQYF
TRBV7-2	few	TRBJ2-7	TRBD1	TGTGCCAGCAGCTTGGACAGGGGGCTCGAGCAGTACTTC	CASSLDRGLEQYF
TRBV7-9	few	TRBJ2-2	TRBD2	TGTGCCAGCAGCTTCATGAGCGGGAGCCACGGGGAGCTGTTTTTT	CASSFMSGSHGELFF
TRBV28	many	TRBJ2-5	NA	TGTGCCAGCAGTTCAGGGACTGTTAAAGAGACCCAGTACTTC	CASSSGTVKETQYF
TRBV11-2	NA	TRBJ2-1	TRBD2	TGTGCCAGCAGCTTAGTCGCTAGCGGGAGGGCCTACTACAATGAGCAGTTCTTC	CASSLVASGRAYYNEQFF
TRBV7-2	many	TRBJ2-1	TRBD2	TGTGCCAGCAACTTAGCGGGGGGGGGTGTGGGTGAGCAGTTCTTC	CASNLAGGGVGEQFF
TRBV11-2	NA	TRBJ2-2	NA	TGTGCCAGCAGCTTACATCAAACCGGGTTCCTGTTTTTT	CASSLHQTGFLFF
TRBV12-3/TRBV12-4	many	TRBJ1-3	NA	TGTGCCAGCAGTTCCCGGACTCCTGGAAACACCATATATTTT	CASSSRTPGNTIYF
TRBV10-3	NA	TRBJ2-3	NA	TGTGCCATCAGTGAGGGGCAGGCGCAGTATTTT	CAISEGQAQYF
TRBV20-1	NA	TRBJ2-3	NA	TGCAGTGCTACCGTAGTAGATACGCAGTATTTT	CSATVVDTQYF
TRBV4-2	few	TRBJ1-2	NA	TGTGCCAGCAGCCAATCAGGAGTTAACTATGGCTACACCTTC	CASSQSGVNYGYTF
TRBV7-8	few	TRBJ2-3	NA	TGTGCCAGCAGCTCTTATGCGGTCGAGCGGTATTTT	CASSSYAVERYF
TRBV24-1	few	TRBJ2-5	TRBD1	TGTGCCATTTGTCTTAGGGGGCTTGAGGAGACCCAGTACTTC	CAICLRGLEETQYF
TRBV6-2/TRBV6-3	NA	TRBJ1-1	TRBD1	TGTGCCAGCAGTTTCTCCTTTACAGGGGCTGAAGCTTTCTTT	CASSFSFTGAEAFF
TRBV6-2/TRBV6-3	many	TRBJ1-5	TRBD1	TGTGCCAGCAGTTACCCGATAATGGACAGGGGGAGCAATCAGCCCCAGCATTTT	CASSYPIMDRGSNQPQHF
TRBV19	few	TRBJ2-7	NA	TGTGCCAGTAGTCCCCGTGCAGGACAGTTCATCTACGAGCAGTACTTC	CASSPRAGQFIYEQYF
TRBV7-2	many	TRBJ1-2	TRBD1	TGTGCCAGCAGCTCGACAGGGTTTCTTAACTATGGCTACACCTTC	CASSSTGFLNYGYTF
TRBV12-3/TRBV12-4	NA	TRBJ1-6	NA	TGTGCCAGCAGCAAGAGTAATTCACCCCTCCACTTT	CASSKSNSPLHF
TRBV12-3/TRBV12-4	many	TRBJ2-2	NA	TGTGCCAGCAGTTTGACGCCGCCGACCGGGGAGCTGTTTTTT	CASSLTPPTGELFF
TRBV12-3/TRBV12-4	few	TRBJ2-3	TRBD2	TGTGCCACCATCTTAGGTCTAGCGGGAGGATCAGATACGCAGTATTTT	CATILGLAGGSDTQYF
TRBV20-1	NA	TRBJ2-5	TRBD2	TGCAGTGCTAGATTACTAGCGGGCTTTTCTGAGACCCAGTACTTC	CSARLLAGFSETQYF
TRBV27	once	TRBJ1-2	TRBD1	TGTGCCAGCAGTTTACCTATTGACAGGGTTGATGGCTACACCTTC	CASSLPIDRVDGYTF
TRBV20-1	few	TRBJ2-5	NA	TGCAGTGCTAGACTCCCATTGGGTGTCCCAAGGCAGACCCAGTACTTC	CSARLPLGVPRQTQYF
TRBV5-4	NA	TRBJ1-2	NA	TGTGCCAGCAGCCCCGTCGGAGGGCTTCACTATGGCTACACCTTC	CASSPVGGLHYGYTF
TRBV29-1	NA	TRBJ1-1	NA	TGCAGCGGTGGACTTGGGAGGAACATGAACACTGAAGCTTTCTTT	CSGGLGRNMNTEAFF
TRBV20-1	few	TRBJ2-1	TRBD2	TGCAGTGCGCTTACTAGCGAGACCTACAATGAGCAGTTCTTC	CSALTSETYNEQFF
TRBV29-1	NA	TRBJ2-7	TRBD1	TGCAGCGTGGGACAGAGCAACGAGCAGTACTTC	CSVGQSNEQYF
TRBV15	few	TRBJ2-1	TRBD2	TGTGCCACCAGCAGGGATGGCCCAGGGCTAGCGGGCCTCGTTGAGCAGTTCTTC	CATSRDGPGLAGLVEQFF
TRBV20-1	NA	TRBJ2-2	NA	TGCAGTGCAGGCTCTTGGACCGGGGAGCTGTTTTTT	CSAGSWTGELFF
TRBV4-1	NA	TRBJ2-7	NA	TGCGCCAGCAGCCAAGACCCCAGCGGGTCCATCTCCTACGAGCAGTACTTC	CASSQDPSGSISYEQYF
TRBV7-9	NA	TRBJ2-1	NA	TGTGCCAGCAGCTTAGACCCGTCCTCCCGCTCGTGGAATGAGCAGTTCTTC	CASSLDPSSRSWNEQFF
TRBV6-1	NA	TRBJ2-1	NA	TGTGCCAGCATAAGGGTCAGGGGTGCCAATGAGCAGTTCTTC	CASIRVRGANEQFF
TRBV12-5	few	TRBJ2-1	NA	TGTGCTAGTGGTTTACCGAGCTCCTACAATGAGCAGTTCTTC	CASGLPSSYNEQFF
TRBV6-6	many	TRBJ1-5	NA	TGTGCCAGCAGTTACGGCAAAGAAGTTAGCAATCAGCCCCAGCATTTT	CASSYGKEVSNQPQHF
TRBV19	NA	TRBJ2-1	TRBD1	TGTGCCAGTAGTATGGGGACAGGGGCTGGGAGGTTCTTC	CASSMGTGAGRFF
TRBV12-3/TRBV12-4	few	TRBJ2-4	NA	TGTGCCAGCAGTTTAGCAGGCACCTCGACTCAGTACTTC	CASSLAGTSTQYF
TRBV6-1	many	TRBJ2-5	TRBD1	TGTGCCAGCAGTGAAGGACAGGGGGCGAGGGAGACCCAGTACTTC	CASSEGQGARETQYF
TRBV7-3	NA	TRBJ2-1	TRBD1	TGTGCCAGCAGTTATAAGGGGACAGACAATGAGCAGTTCTTC	CASSYKGTDNEQFF
TRBV9	NA	TRBJ2-1	TRBD2	TGTGCCAGCAGCGTAGTCGGTCTAGCGGGAGGAAATGAGCAGTTCTTC	CASSVVGLAGGNEQFF
TRBV11-2	few	TRBJ1-5	TRBD1	TGTGCCAGCAGCCCGGGGGGGACAGGGGGGATTGATCAGCCCCAGCATTTT	CASSPGGTGGIDQPQHF
TRBV10-3	NA	TRBJ2-7	TRBD2	TGTGCCATCAGTCCTCTAGCGGGCTCCTACGAGCAGTACTTC	CAISPLAGSYEQYF
TRBV7-6	many	TRBJ1-6	NA	TGTGCCAGCAGCTTATTTCAAGTGGGCCGATCTTCACCCCTCCACTTT	CASSLFQVGRSSPLHF
TRBV7-9	NA	TRBJ2-3	TRBD2	TGTGCCAGCAGCACTGGGACTAGCGGACGCACCGATACGCAGTATTTT	CASSTGTSGRTDTQYF
TRBV11-2	NA	TRBJ2-1	TRBD1	TGTGCCAGCAGTTCAACCTACAGGGGCATCTCCTACAATGAGCAGTTCTTC	CASSSTYRGISYNEQFF
TRBV19	NA	TRBJ2-3	NA	TGTGCCAGTAGTATAGACCCTCCAGACGGGTTGATGAATACGCAGTATTTT	CASSIDPPDGLMNTQYF
TRBV27	once	TRBJ1-1	NA	TGTGCCAGCAGTTCGATACAGGGACCGAACACTGAAGCTTTCTTT	CASSSIQGPNTEAFF
TRBV15	NA	TRBJ1-3	NA	TGTGCCACGGAGGCAGGGACCTCTGGAAACACCATATATTTT	CATEAGTSGNTIYF
TRBV18	few	TRBJ1-2	NA	TGTGCCAGCTCCTCAGGGGAGGACTATGGCTACACCTTC	CASSSGEDYGYTF
TRBV20-1	few	TRBJ1-1	NA	TGCAGTGCCCCCCAGTTTATGAACACTGAAGCTTTCTTT	CSAPQFMNTEAFF
TRBV6-6	NA	TRBJ1-2	TRBD1	TGTGCCAGCAGTCTGGACAGGGGTGTATACTCTTATGGCTACACCTTC	CASSLDRGVYSYGYTF
TRBV28	few	TRBJ2-2	TRBD2	TGTGCCAGCAGGGGAGCGGGAGTCACCGGGGAGCTGTTTTTT	CASRGAGVTGELFF
TRBV7-9	many	TRBJ1-1	NA	TGTGCCAGCAGCTTTGGAGCGAACACTGAAGCTTTCTTT	CASSFGANTEAFF
TRBV2	few	TRBJ1-2	NA	TGTGCCAGCAGGGTCAGGGGTCGTACCACTATGGGAATGGGCTACACCTTC	CASRVRGRTTMGMGYTF
TRBV20-1	once	TRBJ2-3	TRBD2	TGCAGTGCTAGAGATACTAGCGGCACAGATACGCAGTATTTT	CSARDTSGTDTQYF
TRBV7-2	many	TRBJ2-3	NA	TGTGCCAGCTCCTACATAGGGTATACGCAGTATTTT	CASSYIGYTQYF